This entry lists 21 T cell receptor beta chains sequenced from one sample in a study of graft-versus-host responses after intestinal transplantation. The assay was immunoSEQ multiplex PCR, and TCRdb's table has in-frame clones only and misses some. The sample consists of roughly 25,000 clones, approximately 96% of them appearing once. The sample in question was PBMCs, obtained nearly 31 days after intestinal transplant. The origin of the receptors is a human patient who received an intestinal transplant, so some T cells may come from the graft donor.

The chain couples TRBV5-6 to TRBJ2-1, with D maybe TRBD1 (5 bases). Germline loops: CDR1 SGHDT, CDR2 YYEEEE. This CDR3 region has 15 residues. The V end was cut by 0 bases, the J end by 6 bases, with 13 bases between. The CDR3 loop is CASSLGASQGNEQFF. In DNA form, the CDR3 reads TGTGCCAGCAGCTTGGGAGCAAGCCAGGGCAATGAGCAGTTCTTC.

The chain has TRBV7-9 and TRBJ2-5; D unresolved. V dropped 1 base and J dropped 2 bases, with 8 bases sitting between them. Germline V CDR1 and CDR2: SEHNR, FQNEAQ (reference sequence). This CDR3 region has 14 residues. CDR3 DNA sequence: TGTGCCAGCAGCTTAGTAGCTGATCAAGAGACCCAGTACTTC. Its protein is CASSLVADQETQYF.

J is TRBJ2-7 and V is TRBV18, with 9 bases aligning to TRBD2. The CDR3 consists of 15 residues. The trim removed 3 bases at V and 2 bases at J, leaving 5 bases unmatched. Per the germline V gene, CDR1 is KGHSH and CDR2 is LQKENI. CDR3 sequence: CASSPGSSGTYEQYF. DNA of the CDR3: TGTGCCAGCTCACCTGGTTCTAGCGGGACCTACGAGCAGTACTTC.

The chain joins TRBV6-5 to TRBJ2-1; unclear D gene. Deletions cut 5 bases from V and 6 bases from J, with 8 bases between. The CDR3 is made up of 12 amino acids. CDR1 and CDR2 (germline): MNHEY, SVGAGI. The CDR3 region is CASSTAPNEQFF. CDR3 in DNA: TGTGCCAGCAGTACTGCCCCCAATGAGCAGTTCTTC.

V gene TRBV30 combines with J gene TRBJ2-3; 12 positions agree with TRBD1. The germline CDR1 and CDR2 sequences are GTSNPN and SVGIG (reference sequence). The junction had 11 bases not matched to a gene; V was cut back by 5 bases and J by 5 bases. The CDR3 extends over 16 amino acids. The CDR3 nucleotides are TGTGCCTGGGGTCCCGGGACAGGGGGCTCCGGAGATACGCAGTATTTT. This gives the protein CAWGPGTGGSGDTQYF.

J is TRBJ2-1 and V is TRBV11-2, with 12 bases lining up with TRBD1. Looked up from germline, CDR1 is SGHAT and CDR2 is FQNNGV. The CDR3 contains 17 residues. Trimming removed 5 bases from V and 4 bases from J; junction bases left unmatched: 9. The DNA for the CDR3 is TGTGCCAGCAGCCCAAGGGACAGGGGGCGGAGGTACAATGAGCAGTTCTTC. Its translation: CASSPRDRGRRYNEQFF.

V gene TRBV28 combines with J gene TRBJ2-3; D ambiguous. The length of the CDR3 is 13 residues. Germline lookup yields CDR1 MDHEN and CDR2 SYDVKM. V dropped 8 bases and J dropped 0 bases, with 9 bases sitting between them. The CDR3 DNA reads as TGTGCCAGCGCGGCCGGCAGCACAGATACGCAGTATTTT. Translation: CASAAGSTDTQYF.

The CDR3 sequence: CASRTASYEQYF. CDR3 DNA sequence: TGTGCCAGCAGGACAGCCTCCTACGAGCAGTACTTC. The J gene is TRBJ2-5, the V gene TRBV28; D may be TRBD1 (5 bases). The DNA end is more similar to TRBJ2-7, so the J call may be wrong. The CDR3 length is 12 residues. In germline, CDR1 is MDHEN, CDR2 SYDVKM.

The chain couples TRBV25-1 to TRBJ1-3, with TRBD1 matching 7 bases. V was pared by 2 bases and J by 4 bases, with 8 bases of the junction left unmatched. CDR3 length: 16 amino acids. The germline CDR1 and CDR2 sequences are MGHDK and SYGVNS. CDR3 nucleotide sequence: TGTGCCAGCAGTGAAACGTACAGGGGTTCCGGAAACACCATATATTTT. This translates into CASSETYRGSGNTIYF.

The V and J genes are TRBV28 and TRBJ1-2; TRBD1 matches 8 bases. Germline values: CDR1 MDHEN, CDR2 SYDVKM. The CDR3 is 13 amino acids. After removal of 6 bases from V and 8 bases from J, the junction contained 8 bases not matched to a gene. The CDR3: CASRLGRGQGYTF. In DNA form, the CDR3 reads TGTGCCAGCAGACTTGGCAGGGGGCAGGGCTACACCTTC.

The V gene is TRBV25-1, the J gene TRBJ1-1; no clear D gene. The CDR3 is 13 amino acids. Trimming removed 5 bases from V and 2 bases from J, with 9 bases in between. CDR1 and CDR2 from the germline V gene are MGHDK and SYGVNS. Written as DNA, the CDR3 is TGTGCCAGCAGTCTGGGCACAAACACTGAAGCTTTCTTT. This encodes CASSLGTNTEAFF.

This sequence joins TRBV4-1 and TRBJ2-2; unclear D gene. The CDR3 runs to 13 residues. Between the trimmed V and J ends, which lost 1 base and 5 bases, there was a span of 5 bases. Germline V gives CDR1 MGHRA, CDR2 YSYEKL. CDR3 protein: CASSQVLTGELFF. The CDR3 DNA is TGCGCCAGCAGCCAAGTTTTAACCGGGGAGCTGTTTTTT.

The chain recombines TRBV4-1 with TRBJ2-1; no clear D. The V end was cut by 0 bases, the J end by 3 bases, with 6 bases between. The CDR3 is 14 amino acids. The germline CDR1 and CDR2 sequences are MGHRA and YSYEKL. In DNA, the CDR3 is TGCGCCAGCAGCCAAGATAAGTTCTACAATGAGCAGTTCTTC. Its translation: CASSQDKFYNEQFF.

This chain links TRBV30 with TRBJ1-1, with D hard to call. There are 13 residues in the CDR3. Germline V gene data show CDR1 as GTSNPN and CDR2 as SVGIG (reference sequence). Trimming pared 0 bases from V and 4 bases from J, leaving 9 bases between. CDR3 sequence: CAWSVLGFTEAFF. Here the CDR3 DNA reads TGTGCCTGGAGTGTTCTGGGGTTCACTGAAGCTTTCTTT.

The table lists this clone with a count of one. The V call is TRBV5-1, the J call TRBJ2-5; the D call may be TRBD1 or TRBD2 (6 bases each). The V gene's germline CDR1 is SGHRS and CDR2 YFSETQ. V gave up 2 bases and J gave up 4 bases, with 9 bases separating them. The CDR3 runs to 13 residues. The DNA of the CDR3 is TGCGCCAGCAGCTTCAAGGGGGGAGAGACCCAGTACTTC. Translated: CASSFKGGETQYF.

The chain employs TRBV4-3 and TRBJ1-1; 8 nucleotides align to TRBD1. The J segment lost 5 bases and the V segment lost 4 bases, leaving 9 bases of the junction unmatched. Germline V gene sequence: CDR1 LGHNA, CDR2 YSLEER. There are 15 residues in the CDR3. The CDR3: CASSRDRGPGTEAFF. CDR3 in DNA: TGCGCCAGCAGCCGAGACAGGGGCCCCGGAACTGAAGCTTTCTTT.

This sequence joins TRBV19 and TRBJ2-1, with 7 bases aligning to TRBD1. Germline trimming cut 5 bases from V and 7 bases from J; bases unmatched to any gene: 2. The V gene's germline CDR1 is LNHDA and CDR2 SQIVND (reference sequence). The CDR3 sequence is 12 residues long. The chain's CDR3 is CASSVQGNEQFF. CDR3 nucleotides: TGTGCCAGTAGTGTACAGGGGAATGAGCAGTTCTTC.

V usage is TRBV6-5 and J usage is TRBJ1-2; 10 nucleotides match TRBD1. The germline CDR1 and CDR2 sequences are MNHEY and SVGAGI. Trimming at V came to 6 bases and at J to 2 bases, leaving 6 bases not matched to a gene. The CDR3 contains 15 residues. CDR3 protein: CASSSTGGANYGYTF. Written as DNA, the CDR3 is TGTGCCAGCAGCTCGACAGGGGGCGCGAACTATGGCTACACCTTC.

This clone was detected once. V is TRBV5-6 and J is TRBJ1-2; D unresolved. With 3 bases removed from V and 4 bases from J, the gap between germline ends came to 7 bases. The CDR3 length is 12 residues. From germline, CDR1 is SGHDT and CDR2 YYEEEE. CDR3 sequence (DNA): TGTGCCAGCAGCTCCGTTGGCTATGGCTACACCTTC. Residues: CASSSVGYGYTF.

The V and J genes are TRBV5-6 and TRBJ2-7; maybe TRBD2 (5 bases). Germline V CDR1 and CDR2: SGHDT, YYEEEE. The ends were cut back, 4 bases at V and 3 bases at J, with 17 bases in the middle. The CDR3 consists of 15 residues. The DNA of the CDR3 is TGTGCCAGCAGCCCAAGGAGGTACCGATACTACGAGCAGTACTTC. Translating gives CASSPRRYRYYEQYF.

The rearrangement uses TRBV30 and TRBJ1-1, with D unresolved. Trimming took 3 bases from V and 5 from J, leaving 16 bases between them. The germline gives CDR1 GTSNPN, CDR2 SVGIG (reference sequence). This CDR3 is built from 14 residues. CDR3 nucleotides: TGTGCCTGGAGGAATCCGCTCCGAGGGACTGAAGCTTTCTTT. Its protein is CAWRNPLRGTEAFF.